A selection of T cell receptor beta chains follows, all from one sample in a study of shared clonotypes between healthy human individuals. Sequencing was performed with immunoSEQ multiplex PCR; in TCRdb, only in-frame clones are kept and a portion is missing. In the table there are 2 million to 2.5 million clones, more than 90% of which are singletons. Sequencing used naive CD4+ T cells sorted from blood. These receptors were collected from a man between 18 and 35 years old in good health. CDR3s include the opening cysteine and the closing phenylalanine or tryptophan. D genes are given only for firm matches. Part of the rows lack a size; the others show once, few, many or a class for expanded clones.

d_call cdr3_length j_call clone_size v_call cdr3_aa cdr3_nt
TRBD1 12 TRBJ2-1 . TRBV7-6 CASSVTGDEQFF TGTGCCAGCAGCGTCACAGGGGATGAGCAGTTCTTC
. 14 TRBJ1-2 . TRBV7-3 CASSLVEPPYGYTF TGTGCCAGCAGCTTGGTTGAACCCCCTTATGGCTACACCTTC
. 16 TRBJ2-3 . TRBV21-1 CASSRGLAGSTDTQYF TGTGCCAGCAGCAGGGGACTAGCGGGGAGCACAGATACGCAGTATTTT
TRBD2 15 TRBJ2-7 . TRBV7-2 CASSSRIAGAYEQYF TGTGCCAGCAGCTCCCGGATAGCGGGAGCTTACGAGCAGTACTTC
. 14 TRBJ2-7 . TRBV5-8 CASRVSRDPYEQYF TGTGCCAGCAGGGTGAGCAGGGACCCCTACGAGCAGTACTTC
. 11 TRBJ2-5 . TRBV28 CASSSAGSGYF TGTGCCAGCAGCTCGGCGGGATCAGGGTACTTC
. 16 TRBJ1-2 . TRBV7-2 CASSHPRGGASNGYTF TGTGCCAGCAGCCACCCGAGGGGGGGCGCATCGAATGGCTACACCTTC
. 14 TRBJ1-4 . TRBV6-1 CASSEAWGVEKLFF TGTGCCAGCAGTGAAGCCTGGGGTGTTGAAAAACTGTTTTTT
. 14 TRBJ1-4 . TRBV28 CASRMGQINEKLFF TGTGCCAGCAGGATGGGACAAATTAATGAAAAACTGTTTTTT
TRBD1 15 TRBJ2-7 . TRBV5-4 CASSSLTGVDDEQYF TGTGCCAGCAGCTCCCTGACAGGGGTGGACGACGAGCAGTACTTC
. 15 TRBJ1-2 . TRBV5-1 CASSLTSGGNYGYTF TGCGCCAGCAGCTTGACGTCGGGGGGTAACTATGGCTACACCTTC
TRBD1 14 TRBJ1-2 . TRBV2 CASTPGGTEKGYTF TGTGCCAGCACTCCGGGAGGGACAGAGAAGGGCTACACCTTC
. 12 TRBJ2-7 . TRBV7-2 CAWGDKPYEQYF TGTGCCTGGGGAGACAAACCCTACGAGCAGTACTTC
TRBD1 14 TRBJ2-7 . TRBV19 CASSITGTAYEQYF TGTGCCAGTAGTATAACAGGGACAGCCTACGAGCAGTACTTC
TRBD2 18 TRBJ2-2 . TRBV25-1 CASRKLAGGSRDTGELFF TGTGCCAGCAGGAAACTAGCGGGGGGGTCCCGAGACACCGGGGAGCTGTTTTTT
TRBD2 17 TRBJ2-2 . TRBV10-3 CAISEFLSGSGTGELFF TGTGCCATCAGTGAGTTCCTTAGCGGGAGTGGCACCGGGGAGCTGTTTTTT
. 16 TRBJ1-3 . TRBV5-1 CASSPNGGGPGNTIYF TGCGCCAGCAGCCCCAACGGTGGGGGGCCTGGAAACACCATATATTTT
TRBD2 13 TRBJ2-7 . TRBV6-5 CASSGLAGDEQYF TGTGCCAGCAGCGGACTAGCGGGAGACGAGCAGTACTTC
. 13 TRBJ2-2 . TRBV5-5 CATGTLNTGELFF TGTGCCACCGGGACGCTGAACACCGGGGAGCTGTTTTTT
TRBD2 17 TRBJ2-5 . TRBV5-1 CASSLAPIAGGQETQYF TGCGCCAGCAGCTTGGCCCCGATAGCGGGGGGACAAGAGACCCAGTACTTC
. 13 TRBJ2-7 once TRBV30 CAWSRDLTYEQYF TGTGCCTGGAGTCGGGACTTAACCTACGAGCAGTACTTC
TRBD1 16 TRBJ1-2 . TRBV6-5 CASSYLGQSHNYGYTF TGTGCCAGCAGTTACCTGGGACAGTCCCATAACTATGGCTACACCTTC
TRBD1 14 TRBJ1-6 . TRBV6-6 CASKPGQGGSPLHF TGTGCCAGCAAACCGGGACAGGGTGGCTCACCCCTCCACTTT
. 14 TRBJ2-7 once TRBV30 CAWSSGTGRNEQYF TGTGCCTGGAGTTCGGGAACAGGGAGGAACGAGCAGTACTTC
TRBD1 17 TRBJ1-6 . TRBV7-3 CASSLRGTVSLDSPLHF TGTGCCAGCAGCTTAAGGGGGACAGTTTCCCTAGATTCACCCCTCCACTTT
TRBD1 17 TRBJ2-1 . TRBV7-2 CASSYSGLDRFYNEQFF TGTGCCAGCAGCTACTCCGGTTTGGACAGGTTTTACAATGAGCAGTTCTTC
. 12 TRBJ2-4 once TRBV29-1 CSVGVSDAIQYF TGCAGCGTTGGGGTGAGCGACGCCATTCAGTACTTC
TRBD2 14 TRBJ2-7 . TRBV7-6 CASSLAGGGYEQYF TGTGCCAGCAGCTTAGCGGGGGGAGGGTATGAGCAGTACTTC
TRBD1 13 TRBJ1-4 . TRBV2 CASTRDRGDSRRF TGTGCCAGCACTAGGGACAGGGGGGACTCCCGGCGATTT
TRBD1 15 TRBJ2-7 . TRBV5-1 CASSLLTGTTYEQYF TGCGCCAGCAGCCTCCTGACAGGGACCACCTACGAGCAGTACTTC
. 14 TRBJ1-1 . TRBV27 CASSPDRENTEAFF TGTGCCAGCAGCCCGGACAGAGAGAACACTGAAGCTTTCTTT
TRBD1 14 TRBJ2-5 once TRBV7-2 CASSLGTGFATQYF TGTGCCAGCAGCCTCGGGACAGGGTTTGCGACCCAGTACTTC
. 14 TRBJ2-7 . TRBV18 CASSPSGATYEQYF TGTGCCAGCTCACCCTCTGGGGCTACCTACGAGCAGTACTTC
. 11 TRBJ2-7 . TRBV5-1 CASSLDRVQYF TGCGCCAGCAGCTTGGACAGGGTCCAGTACTTC
. 15 TRBJ2-3 . TRBV18 CASSPSGGGTDTQYF TGTGCCAGCTCACCTTCCGGCGGGGGCACAGATACGCAGTATTTT
. 11 TRBJ2-3 . TRBV7-2 CASSWRDTQYF TGTGCCAGCAGCTGGAGGGATACGCAGTATTTT
. 11 TRBJ1-2 once TRBV28 CAIEAVRGYTF TGTGCCATAGAGGCTGTTCGTGGCTACACCTTC
TRBD1 15 TRBJ1-1 . TRBV6-5 CASSQGQGVNTEAFF TGTGCCAGCAGCCAGGGACAGGGGGTGAACACTGAAGCTTTCTTT
. 17 TRBJ2-1 . TRBV14 CASSQGFGGPSYNEQFF TGTGCCAGCAGCCAAGGGTTCGGGGGTCCCTCCTACAATGAGCAGTTCTTC
. 16 TRBJ2-5 . TRBV11-3 CASSLGIGGAEETQYF TGTGCCAGCAGCTTAGGAATCGGGGGCGCGGAAGAGACCCAGTACTTC
TRBD1 14 TRBJ1-2 . TRBV5-1 CASSLDRVDRGYTF TGCGCCAGCAGCCTGGACAGGGTTGATCGAGGCTACACCTTC
. 15 TRBJ2-7 . TRBV6-5 CASSYSIQANYEQYF TGTGCCAGCAGTTACTCGATACAGGCCAACTACGAGCAGTACTTC
. 14 TRBJ2-7 . TRBV28 CASTDPPGFHEQYF TGTGCCAGCACCGATCCTCCCGGGTTCCACGAGCAGTACTTC
. 15 TRBJ1-6 . TRBV6-5 CASSYSRWGSSPLHF TGTGCCAGCAGTTACTCGAGGTGGGGAAGCTCACCCCTCCACTTT
. 16 TRBJ1-2 . TRBV28 CASSFPLGRGNYGYTF TGTGCCAGCAGTTTCCCCCTTGGAAGGGGTAACTATGGCTACACCTTC
. 14 TRBJ2-1 . TRBV29-1 CSVERGRRNNEQFF TGCAGCGTTGAGAGGGGCCGAAGGAACAATGAGCAGTTCTTC
. 13 TRBJ2-5 . TRBV5-6 CASSLAVQETQYF TGTGCCAGCAGCTTGGCAGTCCAAGAGACCCAGTACTTC
. 16 TRBJ2-2 . TRBV11-2 CASSLVGGTNTGELFF TGTGCCAGCAGCTTAGTTGGGGGGACGAACACCGGGGAGCTGTTTTTT
TRBD2 14 TRBJ2-7 once TRBV19 CASSVGLAGAQQYF TGTGCCAGTAGTGTGGGACTAGCGGGAGCGCAGCAGTACTTC
. 13 TRBJ2-7 . TRBV7-2 CASSLSKIYEQYF TGTGCCAGCAGCTTATCCAAGATTTACGAGCAGTACTTC
. 15 TRBJ2-5 . TRBV5-4 CASSLEGKQQETQYF TGTGCCAGCAGCTTGGAAGGGAAACAACAAGAGACCCAGTACTTC
. 13 TRBJ1-2 . TRBV27 CASGLSPNYGYTF TGTGCCAGCGGGTTGTCCCCTAACTATGGCTACACCTTC
. 16 TRBJ2-6 . TRBV6-6 CASRPTGNSGANVLTF TGTGCCAGCAGACCTACAGGCAACTCTGGGGCCAACGTCCTGACTTTC
TRBD1 14 TRBJ2-7 . TRBV7-8 CASSLRDRGYEQYF TGTGCCAGCAGCTTAAGGGACAGGGGCTACGAGCAGTACTTC
. 17 TRBJ1-3 . TRBV5-1 CASSLEGPVSSGNTIYF TGCGCCAGCAGCTTGGAAGGCCCGGTTAGCTCTGGAAACACCATATATTTT
. 13 TRBJ2-5 . TRBV6-1 CASSEAPLETQYF TGTGCCAGCAGTGAAGCGCCGCTAGAGACCCAGTACTTC
. 16 TRBJ2-1 . TRBV18 CASSPPLPGQHNEQFF TGTGCCAGCTCACCACCTCTCCCCGGACAGCACAATGAGCAGTTCTTC